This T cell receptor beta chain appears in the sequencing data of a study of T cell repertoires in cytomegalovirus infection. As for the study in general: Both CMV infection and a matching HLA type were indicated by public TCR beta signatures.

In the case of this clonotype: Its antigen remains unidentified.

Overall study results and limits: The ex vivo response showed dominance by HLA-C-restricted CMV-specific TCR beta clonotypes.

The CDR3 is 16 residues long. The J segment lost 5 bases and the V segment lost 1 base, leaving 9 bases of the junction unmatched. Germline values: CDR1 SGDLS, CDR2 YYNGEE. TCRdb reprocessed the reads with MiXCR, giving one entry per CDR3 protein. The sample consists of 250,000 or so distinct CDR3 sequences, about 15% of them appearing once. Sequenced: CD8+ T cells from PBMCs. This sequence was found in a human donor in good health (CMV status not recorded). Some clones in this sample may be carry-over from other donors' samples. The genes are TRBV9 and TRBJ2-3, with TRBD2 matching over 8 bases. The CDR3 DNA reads TGTGCCAGCAGCGTATCCGCCGGGGGGGCAATAGATACGCAGTATTTT. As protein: CASSVSAGGAIDTQYF.